The entry below describes one TCR beta chain. The antigen it binds to is not known. It has no much larger one-base neighbor in the sample; base qualities were not kept. CDR1 SEHNR and CDR2 FQNEAQ were looked up in the germline V gene (reference sequence). From its cysteine to its phenylalanine, the CDR3 spans 15 amino acids. Kept here is only the CDR3 DNA, which spans 45 bases and is read in frame from base 1. The germline ends are 16 bases apart after V is trimmed by 4 bases and J by 7 bases. These data belong to a study of blood T cells in healthy people across ages (dated by TCRdb to 2013 to 2016). Regarding the study in general: In model experiments, template switching captured about one uniquely barcoded TCR beta cDNA molecule for every two T cells. Using deep sequencing normalized with unique cDNA molecular identifiers, the study measured how TCR beta repertoire diversity changes with age. The donors were divided into four age groups: young (average approximately 17 years), middle-aged (over 35), aged (approximately 59) and long-lived (roughly 86). Donors of different ages were randomly distributed across sequencing lanes to avoid experimental bias. Using the same blood draw, the study looked at two additional independent replicas of 1 million unique cDNA reads for two donors, one aged 18 to 30 and the other aged 80 or older. General findings and caveats noted by the study authors: Compared with the aged group, the long-lived group had more naive CD4+ T cells, fewer expanded clones and increased TCR diversity, a pattern suggesting age selection. Since profiling was done on bulk unsorted PBMCs, naive and antigen-experienced compartments could not be conclusively compared. Donor CMV infection status was unknown, potentially confounding age-related changes in expanded clonotypes. Observed TCR beta diversity per million T cells fell roughly linearly with age, and a significant reduction was already apparent by age around 40. Estimates of total diversity based on one million sequenced T cells were considered lower bounds and underestimates. A strong correlation was found between observed TCR beta diversity and the percentage of naive T cells measured by flow cytometry.

The library was made by 5' RACE. The sequencer was an Illumina HiSeq 2500. A second PCR of roughly 6 to 11 cycles was run with a J-beta primer mix and a sample-barcoded 5' primer. A template-switch 5' adaptor carrying 12 random nucleotides introduced a unique molecular identifier onto each TCR beta cDNA molecule. At least 2.5 million CDR3-containing paired-end reads were obtained from each sample. First-strand cDNA synthesis was performed from all RNA using the Mint cDNA synthesis kit, with priming by a TRBC-specific oligonucleotide. After uracil-DNA glycosylase treatment, a first 18-cycle PCR used universal primers M1SS and BC2_uni_R on all cDNA. The source study handled its data this way. Normalization of each sample was performed by random selection of 1 million high-quality reads, each carrying a distinct molecular identifier. Reads with shared molecular identifiers were discarded instead of being binned into consensus sequences. MiTCR, run with a Q25 quality threshold and the strictest error-elimination algorithm, handled CDR3 identification, clonotype clustering and error correction. A nonparametric unseen species model with Euler transformation was used to estimate a lower bound on total TCR beta diversity. TCRdb handled the public reads itself, with Q25 trimming in fastp and clone calling in MiXCR, and kept productive beta chains. Entries that share a CDR3 protein sequence are merged under the most common genes and DNA. TCRdb, rather than the study authors, made the V and J calls. Here the sample has about 780,000 distinct CDR3 sequences; about 62% occur a single time. Of the sample, around 30% is held by the ten largest clones.

Donors were approximately 42 systemically healthy Caucasian individuals from Russia aged roughly 6 to 90 years. Roughly 9.5 milliliters of peripheral blood were drawn from each donor into EDTA-treated Vacutainer tubes. Ficoll-Paque density-gradient centrifugation was used to isolate PBMCs, with at least 7 million per sample. Total RNA, at least 6 micrograms per sample, was extracted from PBMCs with Trizol reagent. Naive CD45RAhigh/CD27high T cell percentages were measured by flow cytometry on a PBMC aliquot from every donor. The sample comprised blood. The source of this sequence is a man aged 25 to 40 in good health. The V gene is TRBV7-9 and the J gene is TRBJ1-4, and perhaps TRBD1 as D gene, on 5 matching bases. The nucleotide sequence reads TGTGCCAGCAGCTCTCGCATGGCCCAGGGTGAAAAACTGTTTTTT. Translated, it reads CASSSRMAQGEKLFF.